This TCR beta chain comes out of a study of blood T cell repertoires in COVID-19. Assay: immunoSEQ multiplex PCR; the TCRdb copy retains only in-frame clones and omits some. The repertoire holds roughly 150,000 clones, with 70% to 80% as singletons. The CDR3 length is 13 residues. The germline V gene encodes CDR1 SGDLS and CDR2 YYNGEE. J gave up 8 bases and V 4 bases, and 5 bases lay outside the gene matches. The sequence was collected from a woman in her seventies in a cohort exposed to, infected with or recovered from COVID-19 (not recorded which). Sequenced: PBMCs or T cells enriched from blood (not recorded which). This chain connects TRBV9 to TRBJ2-2; the match to TRBD2 covers 7 bases. The chain's CDR3 is CASSSSGVGELFF. The DNA of the CDR3 is TGTGCCAGCAGCTCCAGCGGGGTAGGGGAGCTGTTTTTT.